These T cell receptor beta chains were read from a single sample in a study of T cell responses to AZD1222 COVID-19 vaccine. The data were produced by immunoSEQ multiplex PCR, yet TCRdb's version contains in-frame clones alone and is incomplete. Here the sample spans under 150,000 clones, 85% to 90% being singletons. The specimen was peripheral blood, collected on day 0 of MenACWY control vaccination. These receptors were taken from an adult in good health. Both conserved end residues are part of each CDR3. Fields, in order: clone size, D gene, V gene, J gene, CDR3 protein, CDR3 DNA. The D gene is left open where the match is weak. The size entry is marked missing in some rows and otherwise reads once, few, many or a size class.

>medium-sized|TRBD1|TRBV7-2|TRBJ2-5
CASSLGQGAPQTQYF
TGTGCCAGCAGCTTAGGACAGGGGGCTCCACAGACCCAGTACTTC
>once|TRBD2|TRBV6-2/TRBV6-3|TRBJ2-7
CASSYSRPAGGYEQYF
TGTGCCAGCAGTTACTCCAGGCCAGCGGGAGGCTACGAGCAGTACTTC
>NA|TRBD2|TRBV6-2/TRBV6-3|TRBJ2-7
CASSSASGRAKGVEQYF
TGTGCCAGCAGTTCGGCTAGCGGGAGGGCCAAGGGGGTCGAGCAGTACTTC
>NA|NA|TRBV5-1|TRBJ1-4
CASSKDGATNEKLFF
TGCGCCAGCAGCAAGGACGGGGCAACTAATGAAAAACTGTTTTTT
>NA|TRBD2|TRBV3-1/TRBV3-2|TRBJ2-3
CASSQSIIAGSTDTQYF
TGTGCCAGCAGCCAATCCATAATAGCGGGGAGCACAGATACGCAGTATTTT
>once|NA|TRBV5-6|TRBJ2-2
CASSLEGPVGELFF
TGTGCCAGCAGCTTAGAGGGCCCGGTCGGGGAGCTGTTTTTT
>NA|TRBD1|TRBV6-1|TRBJ1-1
CASSPGDRVYTEAFF
TGTGCCAGCAGTCCTGGGGACAGGGTGTACACTGAAGCTTTCTTT
>NA|NA|TRBV7-9|TRBJ2-3
CASSFLGTYTDTQYF
TGTGCCAGCAGCTTTCTCGGGACTTACACAGATACGCAGTATTTT
>NA|TRBD1|TRBV5-1|TRBJ1-6
CASSEGQNNSPLHF
TGCGCCAGCAGCGAGGGACAGAATAATTCACCCCTCCACTTT
>few|NA|TRBV27|TRBJ1-5
CASSLSVVGNQPQHF
TGTGCCAGCAGTTTATCGGTGGTTGGCAATCAGCCCCAGCATTTT
>NA|TRBD2|TRBV30|TRBJ2-7
CAWKAGGVEQYF
TGTGCCTGGAAAGCGGGAGGAGTCGAGCAGTACTTC
>NA|NA|TRBV10-2|TRBJ2-3
CASSGSGGPSTDTQYF
TGCGCCAGCAGTGGATCAGGTGGCCCGAGCACAGATACGCAGTATTTT
>few|TRBD2|TRBV10-3|TRBJ2-3
CAIRDSGTDTQYF
TGTGCCATTCGTGATAGCGGGACAGATACGCAGTATTTT
>NA|TRBD1|TRBV6-5|TRBJ1-6
CASTGGFNSPLHF
TGTGCCAGCACAGGGGGTTTTAATTCACCCCTCCACTTT
>NA|NA|TRBV11-3|TRBJ1-3
CASSIGELSGNTIYF
TGTGCCAGCAGTATCGGGGAACTCTCTGGAAACACCATATATTTT
>NA|NA|TRBV15|TRBJ2-1
CATSREPYNEQFF
TGTGCCACCAGCAGAGAGCCTTACAATGAGCAGTTCTTC
>NA|NA|TRBV6-1|TRBJ1-5
CASSEGDGVGNQPQHF
TGTGCCAGCAGTGAGGGGGACGGTGTGGGCAATCAGCCCCAGCATTTT
>NA|TRBD1|TRBV7-9|TRBJ1-2
CASSSGQDGYTF
TGTGCCAGCAGCTCGGGACAGGACGGCTACACCTTC
>NA|NA|TRBV10-3|TRBJ1-2
CAISESVGVYGYTF
TGTGCCATCAGTGAGTCTGTGGGAGTCTATGGCTACACCTTC
>NA|NA|TRBV6-5|TRBJ1-1
CASSSAMNTEAFF
TGTGCCAGCAGTTCAGCAATGAACACTGAAGCTTTCTTT
>NA|NA|TRBV11-2|TRBJ2-1
CASSPGAGTHNEQFF
TGTGCCAGCAGCCCTGGAGCCGGGACTCACAATGAGCAGTTCTTC
>NA|NA|TRBV12-3/TRBV12-4|TRBJ1-5
CASSINQPQHF
TGTGCCAGCAGCATCAATCAGCCCCAGCATTTT
>NA|NA|TRBV3-1/TRBV3-2|TRBJ1-1
CASSQDLGGGHTEAFF
TGTGCCAGCAGCCAAGATTTAGGGGGGGGGCACACTGAAGCTTTCTTT
>NA|TRBD1|TRBV5-4|TRBJ2-7
CASSQDRVVPYEQYF
TGTGCCAGCAGCCAAGACAGGGTAGTACCCTACGAGCAGTACTTC
>NA|TRBD1|TRBV30|TRBJ1-6
CAWSVTGEAGDSPLHF
TGTGCCTGGAGTGTAACAGGGGAAGCCGGGGATTCACCCCTCCACTTT
>NA|NA|TRBV12-3/TRBV12-4|TRBJ1-4
CASSFGGEKLFF
TGTGCCAGCAGTTTTGGGGGCGAAAAACTGTTTTTT
>once|NA|TRBV29-1|TRBJ2-1
CSVGQNNEQFF
TGCAGCGTTGGACAGAACAATGAGCAGTTCTTC
>NA|NA|TRBV12-3/TRBV12-4|TRBJ1-5
CASSIGLRPQHF
TGTGCCAGCAGTATAGGACTGCGGCCCCAGCATTTT
>NA|NA|TRBV6-6|TRBJ1-1
CASSYSDTITEAFF
TGTGCCAGCAGTTACTCGGACACAATCACTGAAGCTTTCTTT
>NA|NA|TRBV28|TRBJ1-5
CASSFPVARGNQPQHF
TGTGCCAGCAGTTTCCCGGTGGCCAGGGGCAATCAGCCCCAGCATTTT
>NA|NA|TRBV7-2|TRBJ2-1
CASSFSGYYNEQFF
TGTGCCAGCAGCTTCTCTGGGTACTACAATGAGCAGTTCTTC
>NA|NA|TRBV3-1/TRBV3-2|TRBJ1-5
CASSQNRDHQPQHF
TGTGCCAGCAGCCAAAACAGGGATCATCAGCCCCAGCATTTT
>NA|TRBD1|TRBV4-1|TRBJ2-4
CASSPETGIVAKNIQYF
TGCGCCAGCAGCCCAGAGACAGGGATAGTGGCCAAAAACATTCAGTACTTC
>NA|NA|TRBV5-1|TRBJ1-2
CASSLPGSYGYTF
TGCGCCAGCAGCTTACCAGGTTCCTATGGCTACACCTTC
>NA|NA|TRBV27|TRBJ1-4
CASSPSFATNEKLFF
TGTGCCAGCAGCCCCTCCTTTGCAACTAATGAAAAACTGTTTTTT